This T cell receptor (beta chain) derives from a study of Graves' ophthalmopathy and Graves' hyperthyroidism. Patients were diagnosed from clinical symptoms, serum thyroxine, TRAb, thyroid ultrasound and orbital computed tomography. On this clonotype itself: The junction does not match germline at one end; this may be a read error.

CDR3 size: 15 residues. Germline-derived CDR1 and CDR2 are LNHDA and SQIVND (reference sequence). The study amplified TCR beta CDR3 regions using RNA transcripts. Second-round multiplex PCR came after a first-round RT-PCR that employed HTBI primers. TCRdb re-called the multiplex PCR reads with MiXCR, one entry per CDR3 protein. The data hold a few hundred thousand distinct CDR3 sequences, with about 35% observed a single time. The origin of this receptor is an adult man with Graves' hyperthyroidism. Sequencing used peripheral blood or thyroid tissue (not recorded which). J is TRBJ2-6 and V is TRBV19, with D possibly TRBD2 on 6 matching bases. CDR3 loop: CASSPLYSGDNVLTF. In nucleotides, the CDR3 is TGTGCCAGTAGCCCCCTTTACTCGGGGGACAACGTCCTGACTTTC.